The source of this T cell receptor beta chain is a study of blood T cells in healthy people across ages (dated by TCRdb to the mid-2010s). For the wider study: In model experiments, roughly one uniquely barcoded TCR beta cDNA molecule per two T cells was captured by template switching. Donors of different ages were randomly distributed across sequencing lanes to avoid experimental bias. The donors were divided into four age groups: young (average roughly 15 years), middle-aged (around 37), aged (about 60) and long-lived (roughly 82). For two donors (one aged 18 to 30 and one aged 80 or older), the study analyzed two additional independent replicas of 1 million unique cDNA reads from the same blood draw. Age-related changes in TCR beta repertoire diversity were measured in the study by deep sequencing normalized with unique cDNA molecular identifiers. General study outcomes and caveats: Conclusive comparison of naive and antigen-experienced compartments was prevented by the profiling of bulk unsorted PBMCs. Compared with the aged group, the long-lived group had more naive CD4+ T cells, fewer expanded clones and increased TCR diversity, a pattern suggesting age selection. As age increased, observed TCR beta diversity per million T cells dropped in a roughly linear way, and a significant reduction was already evident by age 40. Estimates of total diversity from one million sequenced T cells were regarded as lower bounds and underestimates. Because the CMV infection status of the donors was unknown, age-related changes in expanded clonotypes may potentially have been confounded. The percentage of naive T cells measured by flow cytometry correlated strongly with observed TCR beta diversity.

Systemically healthy Caucasian individuals from Russia, some 38 in total and aged roughly 6 to 100 years, were included as donors. Roughly 9.5 milliliters of peripheral blood were drawn from each donor into EDTA-treated Vacutainer tubes. Ficoll-Paque density-gradient centrifugation was used to isolate PBMCs, with at least 7 million per sample. Trizol reagent was used to extract total RNA from PBMCs, with at least 5 micrograms per sample. For every donor, an aliquot of PBMCs went through flow cytometry to measure the percentages of naive CD45RAhigh/CD27high T cells. This clonotype was seen a few times. Its antigen target is currently unknown. No quality values exist for individual bases; no much larger clone is one base distant. Receptors were amplified or captured by 5' RACE. The sample was run on an Illumina HiSeq 2500. A second PCR of roughly 7 to 12 cycles was performed with a sample-barcoded 5' primer and a J-beta primer mix. A template-switch 5' adaptor carrying 12 random nucleotides introduced a unique molecular identifier onto each TCR beta cDNA molecule. At least 2.5 million CDR3-containing paired-end reads were obtained from each sample. First-strand cDNA synthesis was performed from all RNA using the Mint cDNA synthesis kit, with priming by a TRBC-specific oligonucleotide. Following uracil-DNA glycosylase treatment, all cDNA underwent a first 18-cycle PCR with the universal primers M1SS and BC2_uni_R. The published analysis was carried out like this. Each sample was normalized by randomly selecting 1 million high-quality reads, each carrying a distinct molecular identifier. Instead of being binned into consensus sequences, reads with shared molecular identifiers were discarded. CDR3 identification, clonotype clustering and error correction used MiTCR with a Q25 quality threshold and the strictest error-elimination algorithm. A nonparametric unseen species model with Euler transformation was used to estimate a lower bound on total TCR beta diversity. TCRdb reprocessing: public reads trimmed at Q25 with fastp, clones called with MiXCR, in-frame beta chains kept. Here each entry gathers all rows of one CDR3 protein and keeps the most common genes and DNA. TCRdb, not the original authors, processed these V and J calls. The sample table holds 700,000 to 900,000 distinct CDR3 sequences, of which 53% were seen once. Approximately 41% of the sample is held by the ten biggest clonotypes.

The sequencing sample was made of blood. This TCR was recovered from a man at least 80 years old in good health.

In nucleotide form, the sequence is TGCGCCAGCAGCTTGGTCGATGGGGGCTACACCTTC. This yields the protein CASSLVDGGYTF. The sequence joins TRBV5-1 to TRBJ1-2; the D gene is not confidently resolved. The junction carries 8 bases between V and J, which are trimmed by 0 bases and 8 bases respectively. From its cysteine to its phenylalanine, the CDR3 spans 12 amino acids. Only the CDR3 DNA is retained, 36 bases long and in frame from the first base. CDR1 and CDR2 were assigned from the germline V gene as SGHRS and YFSETQ.